This T cell receptor (beta chain) was observed in a study of blood T cell repertoires in COVID-19. Across the whole study: There were acute and convalescent COVID-19 samples, and they came from the United States, Italy and Spain. T cells, B-cell-depleted T cells, or PBMCs supplied cDNA or gDNA.

The CDR3 loop spans 16 amino acids. V was trimmed by 0 bases and J by 3 bases, leaving 12 bases between them. In germline, CDR1 is SGHRS, CDR2 YFSETQ. Original processing methods: Quantification of nucleated cells was approximated via reference gene primer amplification. Assay: immunoSEQ multiplex PCR; the TCRdb copy retains only in-frame clones and omits some. For V, J and clone size, that table is used; D and trimming come from the DNA. Here the sample spans about 49,000 clones, approximately 85% being singletons. Sequencing input: peripheral blood. The V call is TRBV5-1, the J call TRBJ2-2, with D unresolved. The receptor was isolated from a human donor in a cohort sampled during active COVID-19. This CDR3 reads CASSLDPGPDTGELFF. DNA of the CDR3: TGCGCCAGCAGCTTGGATCCGGGTCCGGACACCGGGGAGCTGTTTTTT.